Sequencing of this T cell receptor (beta chain) was carried out in a study of blood T cell repertoires in COVID-19. This clone was seen a few times. The CDR3 consists of 14 residues. Looked up from germline, CDR1 is DFQATT and CDR2 is SNEGSKA (reference sequence). V shed 3 bases and J shed 6 bases, with 15 bases lying between them. Here immunoSEQ multiplex PCR was the method, and the copy in TCRdb shows in-frame clones only, minus some. Of about 490,000 clones in the sample, 75% to 90% are singletons; the top ten hold approximately 2.9%. The rearrangement uses TRBV20-1 and TRBJ2-1, with D tentatively TRBD1 (5 bases). The sequencing sample was made of peripheral blood. This clonotype originated in a human donor in a cohort sampled during active COVID-19. CDR3 region: CSASPGLGANEQFF. The DNA for the CDR3 is TGCAGTGCTAGTCCCGGTCTAGGGGCCAATGAGCAGTTCTTC.